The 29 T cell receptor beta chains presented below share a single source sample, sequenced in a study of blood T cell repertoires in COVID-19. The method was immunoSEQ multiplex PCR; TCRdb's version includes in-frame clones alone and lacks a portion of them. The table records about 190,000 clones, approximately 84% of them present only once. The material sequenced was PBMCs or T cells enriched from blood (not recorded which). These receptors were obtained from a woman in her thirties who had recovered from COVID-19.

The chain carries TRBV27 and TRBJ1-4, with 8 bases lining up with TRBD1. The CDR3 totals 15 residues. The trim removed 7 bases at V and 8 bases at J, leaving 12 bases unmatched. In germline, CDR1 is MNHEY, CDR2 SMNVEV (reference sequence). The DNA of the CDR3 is TGTGCCAGCACCACCGTTGGGACAGGCTACGAAAAACTGTTTTTT. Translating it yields CASTTVGTGYEKLFF.

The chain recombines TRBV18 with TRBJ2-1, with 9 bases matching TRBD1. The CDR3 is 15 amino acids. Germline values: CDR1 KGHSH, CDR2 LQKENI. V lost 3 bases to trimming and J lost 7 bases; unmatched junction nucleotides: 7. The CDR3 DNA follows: TGTGCCAGCTCACCGGGGACAGGGTACTCGAATGAGCAGTTCTTC. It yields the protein CASSPGTGYSNEQFF.

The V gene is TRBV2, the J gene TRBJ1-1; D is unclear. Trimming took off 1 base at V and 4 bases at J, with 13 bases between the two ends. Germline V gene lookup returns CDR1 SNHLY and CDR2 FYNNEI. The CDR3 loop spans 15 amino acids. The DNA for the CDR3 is TGTGCCAGCAGTGAAGGGTACCTCCGGGGCACTGAAGCTTTCTTT. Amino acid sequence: CASSEGYLRGTEAFF.

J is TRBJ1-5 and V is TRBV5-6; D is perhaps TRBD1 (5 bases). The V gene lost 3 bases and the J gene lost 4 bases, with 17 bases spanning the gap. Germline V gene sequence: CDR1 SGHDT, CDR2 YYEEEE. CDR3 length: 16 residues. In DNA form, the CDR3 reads TGTGCCAGCAGCTCCAATTGGGGGACTGATAATCAGCCCCAGCATTTT. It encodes CASSSNWGTDNQPQHF.

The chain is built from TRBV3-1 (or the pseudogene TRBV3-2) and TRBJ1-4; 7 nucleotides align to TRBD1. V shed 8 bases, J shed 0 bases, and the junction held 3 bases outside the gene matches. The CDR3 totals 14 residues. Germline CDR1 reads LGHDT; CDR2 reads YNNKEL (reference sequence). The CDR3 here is CASRDRATNEKLFF. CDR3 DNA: TGTGCCAGCCGGGACAGAGCAACTAATGAAAAACTGTTTTTT.

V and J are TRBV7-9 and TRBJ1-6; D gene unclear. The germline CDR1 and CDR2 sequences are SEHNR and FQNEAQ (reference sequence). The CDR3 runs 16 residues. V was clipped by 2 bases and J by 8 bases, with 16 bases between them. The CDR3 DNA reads TGTGCCAGCAGCTTAAACTCTGGGGTCGGGGATTCACCCCTCCACTTT. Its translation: CASSLNSGVGDSPLHF.

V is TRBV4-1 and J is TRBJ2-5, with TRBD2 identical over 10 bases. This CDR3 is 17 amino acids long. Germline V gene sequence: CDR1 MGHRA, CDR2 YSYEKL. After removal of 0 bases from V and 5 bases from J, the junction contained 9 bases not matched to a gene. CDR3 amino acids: CASSQEGSGGRYETQYF. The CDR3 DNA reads TGCGCCAGCAGCCAAGAGGGTAGCGGGGGGCGGTACGAGACCCAGTACTTC.

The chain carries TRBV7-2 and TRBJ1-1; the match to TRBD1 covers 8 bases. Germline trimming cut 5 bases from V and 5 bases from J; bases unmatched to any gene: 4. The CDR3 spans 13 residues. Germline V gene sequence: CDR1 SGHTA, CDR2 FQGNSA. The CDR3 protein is CASSLRTGTEAFF. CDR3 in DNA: TGTGCCAGCAGCCTAAGGACAGGGACTGAAGCTTTCTTT. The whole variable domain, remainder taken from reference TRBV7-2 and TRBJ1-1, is GAGVSQSPSNKVTEKGKDVELRCDPISGHTALYWYRQSLGQGLEFLIYFQGNSAPDKSGLPSDRFSAERTGGSVSTLTIQRTQQEDSAVYLCASSLRTGTEAFFGQGTRLTVV.

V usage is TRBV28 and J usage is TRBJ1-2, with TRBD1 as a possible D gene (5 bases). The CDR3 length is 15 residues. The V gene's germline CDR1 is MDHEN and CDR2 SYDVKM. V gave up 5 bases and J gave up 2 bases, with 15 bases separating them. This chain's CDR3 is CASSPTGSSNYGYTF. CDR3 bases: TGTGCCAGCAGTCCCACAGGATCAAGCAACTATGGCTACACCTTC.

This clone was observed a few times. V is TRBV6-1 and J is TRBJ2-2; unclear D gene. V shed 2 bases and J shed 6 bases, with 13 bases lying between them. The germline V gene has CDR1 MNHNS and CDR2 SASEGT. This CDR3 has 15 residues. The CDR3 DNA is TGTGCCAGCAGTGAAAGCTCAGGTTTACCCGGGGAGCTGTTTTTT. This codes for CASSESSGLPGELFF.

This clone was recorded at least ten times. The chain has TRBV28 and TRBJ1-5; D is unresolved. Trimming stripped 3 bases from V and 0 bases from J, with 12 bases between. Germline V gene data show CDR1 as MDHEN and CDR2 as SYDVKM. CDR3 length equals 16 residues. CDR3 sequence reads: CASSFRGGNSNQPQHF. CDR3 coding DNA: TGTGCCAGCAGTTTCCGTGGAGGGAATAGCAATCAGCCCCAGCATTTT.

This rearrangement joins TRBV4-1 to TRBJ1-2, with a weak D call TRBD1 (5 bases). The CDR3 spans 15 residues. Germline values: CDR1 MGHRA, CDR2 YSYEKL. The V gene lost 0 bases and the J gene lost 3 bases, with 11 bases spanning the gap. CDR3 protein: CASSQEVPRDYGYTF. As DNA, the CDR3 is TGCGCCAGCAGCCAAGAGGTCCCCAGGGACTATGGCTACACCTTC.

CDR3 amino acids: CASSEGGGLGGNTIYF. CDR3 nucleotide sequence: TGTGCCAGCAGTGAAGGCGGGGGGCTTGGTGGAAACACCATATATTTT. This sequence joins TRBV6-1 and TRBJ1-3; a weak D match, TRBD1 (6 bases). Germline V gene sequence: CDR1 MNHNS, CDR2 SASEGT. Trimming stripped 1 base from V and 3 bases from J, with 13 bases between. The CDR3 is 16 residues long.

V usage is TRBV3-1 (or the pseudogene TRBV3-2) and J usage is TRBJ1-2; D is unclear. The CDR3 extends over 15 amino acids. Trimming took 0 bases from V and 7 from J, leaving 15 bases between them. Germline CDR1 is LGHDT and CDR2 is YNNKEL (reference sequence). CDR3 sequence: CASSQDREGLGGYTF. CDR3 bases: TGTGCCAGCAGCCAAGATCGTGAGGGTTTGGGTGGCTACACCTTC.

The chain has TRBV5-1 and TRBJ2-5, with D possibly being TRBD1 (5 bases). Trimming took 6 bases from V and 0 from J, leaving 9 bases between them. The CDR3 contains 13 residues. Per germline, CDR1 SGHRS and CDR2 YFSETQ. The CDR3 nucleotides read TGCGCCAGCAATCCGGACAACCAAGAGACCCAGTACTTC. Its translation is CASNPDNQETQYF.

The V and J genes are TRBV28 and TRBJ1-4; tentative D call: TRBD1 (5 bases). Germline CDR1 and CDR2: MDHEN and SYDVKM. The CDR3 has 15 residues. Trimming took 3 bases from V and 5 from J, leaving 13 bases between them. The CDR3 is CASSFSATGNEKLFF. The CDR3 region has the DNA TGTGCCAGCAGTTTTTCAGCCACAGGAAATGAAAAACTGTTTTTT.

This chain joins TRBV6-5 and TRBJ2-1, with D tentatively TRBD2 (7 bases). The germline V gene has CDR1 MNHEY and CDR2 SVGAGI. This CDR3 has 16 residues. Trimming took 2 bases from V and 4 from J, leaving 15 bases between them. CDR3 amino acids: CASSYVRGGGYNEQFF. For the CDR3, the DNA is TGTGCCAGCAGTTACGTACGGGGAGGGGGATACAATGAGCAGTTCTTC.

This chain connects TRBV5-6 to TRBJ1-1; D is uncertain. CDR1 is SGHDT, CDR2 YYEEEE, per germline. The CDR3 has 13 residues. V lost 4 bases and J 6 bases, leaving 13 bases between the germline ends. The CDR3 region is CASSPGVEAEAFF. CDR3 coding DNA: TGTGCCAGCAGCCCCGGGGTTGAGGCTGAAGCTTTCTTT. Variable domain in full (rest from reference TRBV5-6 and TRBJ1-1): DAGVTQSPTHLIKTRGQQVTLRCSPKSGHDTVSWYQQALGQGPQFIFQYYEEEERQRGNFPDRFSGHQFPNYSSELNVNALLLGDSALYLCASSPGVEAEAFFGQGTRLTVV.

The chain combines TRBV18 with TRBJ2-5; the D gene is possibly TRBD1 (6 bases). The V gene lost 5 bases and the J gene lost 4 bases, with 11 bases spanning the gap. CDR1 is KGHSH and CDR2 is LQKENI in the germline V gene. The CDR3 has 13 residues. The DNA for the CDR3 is TGTGCCAGCTCATCGGACAGAGGAGAGACCCAGTACTTC. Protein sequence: CASSSDRGETQYF.

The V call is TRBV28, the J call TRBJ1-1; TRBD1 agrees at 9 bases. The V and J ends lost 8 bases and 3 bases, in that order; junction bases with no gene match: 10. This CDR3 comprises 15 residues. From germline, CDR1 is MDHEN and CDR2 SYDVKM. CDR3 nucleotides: TGTGCCAGCCTTACAGGGGGCGGGGGTGACACTGAAGCTTTCTTT. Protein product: CASLTGGGGDTEAFF.

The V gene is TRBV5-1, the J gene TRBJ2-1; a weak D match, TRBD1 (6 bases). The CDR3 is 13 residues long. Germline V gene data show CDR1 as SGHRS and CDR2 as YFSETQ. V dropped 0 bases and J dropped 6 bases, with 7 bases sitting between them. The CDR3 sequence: CASSLVDSNEQFF. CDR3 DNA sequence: TGCGCCAGCAGCTTGGTGGACAGCAATGAGCAGTTCTTC.

CDR3 nucleotides: TGTGCCCGTCTATACCCAAACTATGGCTACACCTTC. Translating gives CARLYPNYGYTF. This chain connects TRBV2 to TRBJ1-2, with D hard to call. CDR1 is SNHLY and CDR2 is FYNNEI in the germline V gene. V shed 11 bases and J shed 2 bases, with 12 bases lying between them. The CDR3 covers 12 residues.

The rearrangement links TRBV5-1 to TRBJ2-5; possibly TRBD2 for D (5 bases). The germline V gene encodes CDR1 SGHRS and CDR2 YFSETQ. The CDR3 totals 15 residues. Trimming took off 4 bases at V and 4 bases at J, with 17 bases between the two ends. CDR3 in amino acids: CASSPQSLGRETQYF. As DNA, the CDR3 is TGCGCCAGCAGCCCTCAGTCGCTGGGGAGAGAGACCCAGTACTTC.

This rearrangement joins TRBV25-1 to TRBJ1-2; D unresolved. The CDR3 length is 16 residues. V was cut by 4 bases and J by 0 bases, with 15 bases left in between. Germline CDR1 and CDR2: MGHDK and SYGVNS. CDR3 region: CASSGPSQTANYGYTF. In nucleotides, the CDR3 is TGTGCCAGCAGTGGTCCGTCACAGACGGCTAACTATGGCTACACCTTC.

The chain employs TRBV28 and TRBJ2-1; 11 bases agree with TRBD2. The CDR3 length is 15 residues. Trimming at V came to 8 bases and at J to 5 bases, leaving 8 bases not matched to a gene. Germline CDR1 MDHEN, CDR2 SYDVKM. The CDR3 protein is CASRVGGLADNEQFF. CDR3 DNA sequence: TGTGCCAGCCGCGTCGGGGGACTAGCGGACAATGAGCAGTTCTTC.

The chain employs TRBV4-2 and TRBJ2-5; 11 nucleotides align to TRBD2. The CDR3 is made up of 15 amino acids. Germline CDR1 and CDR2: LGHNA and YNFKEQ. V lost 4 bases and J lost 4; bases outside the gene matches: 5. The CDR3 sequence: CASSPLAGGRETQYF. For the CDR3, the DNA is TGTGCCAGCAGCCCTTTAGCGGGGGGGCGAGAGACCCAGTACTTC.

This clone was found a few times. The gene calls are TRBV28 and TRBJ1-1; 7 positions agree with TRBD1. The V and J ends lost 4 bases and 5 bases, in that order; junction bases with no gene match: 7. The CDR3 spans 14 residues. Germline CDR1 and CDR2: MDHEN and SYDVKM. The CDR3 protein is CASSSQGRRTEAFF. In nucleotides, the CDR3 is TGTGCCAGCAGTTCACAGGGGCGCCGGACTGAAGCTTTCTTT.

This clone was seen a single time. The CDR3 reads CASDRGKDGNTIYF. CDR3 nucleotide sequence: TGTGCCAGTGACAGGGGGAAGGATGGAAACACCATATATTTT. The genes are TRBV2 and TRBJ1-3; 9 positions agree with TRBD1. The CDR3 spans 14 residues. CDR1 and CDR2 from the germline V gene are SNHLY and FYNNEI. The ends lost 9 bases at V and 3 bases at J; junction bases unmatched: 6.

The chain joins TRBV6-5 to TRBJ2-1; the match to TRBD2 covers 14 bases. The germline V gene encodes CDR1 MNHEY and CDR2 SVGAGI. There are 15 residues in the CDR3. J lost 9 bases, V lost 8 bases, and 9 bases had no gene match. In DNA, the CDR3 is TGTGCCAGCTGTTCGGGACTAGCGGGGGTGGGTGAGCAGTTCTTC. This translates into CASCSGLAGVGEQFF.